The T cell receptor (beta chain) described here comes from a study of human T cells and chemical hapten exposure. Study in general: 2% DPC was applied to around 2 cm by around 2 cm of upper inner arm skin for sensitization.

Source study methods: TCR counts had a median of about 99,000 per sample and spanned about 23,224 to 750,000. TCRdb re-called the RACE reads through MiXCR, storing one row per CDR3 protein. Here the V and J calls rest on TCRdb's processing, not on the authors' analysis. The profile covers some 52,000 distinct CDR3 sequences, with approximately 10% appearing a single time and roughly 1.8% taken by the ten largest. Study conclusions and caveats: Expanded TCRs showed more large CDR3 clusters than pre-sensitization or healthy control sets.

V lost 3 bases and J lost 6, with 9 bases in between. The CDR3 has 12 amino acids. Per germline, CDR1 MDHEN and CDR2 SYDVKM. This clonotype appeared many times. Antigen: not known. Indicated time point: patch test 1, 2 weeks after DPC sensitization. Treatment given: therapeutic diphenylcyclopropenone sensitization with weekly scalp DPC. RNA extraction used unfractionated whole blood as the source of total RNA. The J gene is TRBJ2-7, the V gene TRBV28; the D is unclear. This sample comprised whole blood, obtained in connection with sensitization to the hapten diphenylcyclopropenone (DPC). This TCR was recovered from a woman aged 40 to 50 with alopecia areata. Some clones in this sample may be carry-over from other donors' samples. CDR3 in amino acids: CASSLSEGEQYF. The CDR3 DNA is TGTGCCAGCAGTTTGTCCGAAGGCGAGCAGTACTTC.